This is a list of T cell receptor beta chains from one sample in a study of blood T cells in healthy people across ages. One entry per CDR3 protein, called by TCRdb with MiXCR from the 5' RACE reads. In the table there are about 840,000 distinct CDR3 sequences, approximately 32% of which are singletons. These sequences were also reported in another study, on T cells of mothers and their children.

Sequenced material: blood. The receptors here all came from a woman aged 40 to 50 in good health. Each CDR3 is given with its conserved first and last residue. Each record gives: V gene, clone size, J gene, D gene, CDR3 protein, CDR3 DNA. A D gene is named only where the DNA matches it firmly. Rows may omit the clone size; those that give it use once, few, many or a size class.

TRBV20-1,few,TRBJ2-5,TRBD2,CSPRGASGGPQYF,TGCAGTCCAAGAGGGGCTAGCGGGGGCCCCCAGTACTTC
TRBV24-1,few,TRBJ2-5,TRBD1,CATSPTGQGSQETQYF,TGTGCCACCAGTCCGACGGGACAGGGGAGCCAAGAGACCCAGTACTTC
TRBV12-3/TRBV12-4,many,TRBJ2-3,.,CASTIRVRSTDTQYF,TGTGCCAGCACCATAAGGGTGAGGAGCACAGATACGCAGTATTTT
TRBV9,few,TRBJ2-1,.,CASSVGVRQFF,TGTGCCAGCAGCGTGGGGGTAAGGCAGTTCTTC
TRBV6-5,.,TRBJ1-2,.,CASSYSKPGAYYGYTF,TGTGCCAGCAGTTACTCGAAGCCAGGGGCATACTATGGCTACACCTTC
TRBV7-9,.,TRBJ2-2,TRBD2,CASSSTSGGFAGELFF,TGTGCCAGCAGCTCTACTAGCGGGGGATTCGCCGGGGAGCTGTTTTTT
TRBV10-2,.,TRBJ2-7,TRBD2,CASSAGLAGKYEQYF,TGCGCCAGCAGTGCGGGACTAGCGGGAAAATACGAGCAGTACTTC
TRBV14,few,TRBJ2-5,TRBD2,CASSRGTSGGNQETQYF,TGTGCCAGCAGTCGGGGGACTAGCGGGGGGAATCAAGAGACCCAGTACTTC
TRBV6-5,many,TRBJ2-7,TRBD1,CASSYSFGTGIGEQYF,TGTGCCAGCAGTTACTCCTTCGGGACAGGGATCGGCGAGCAGTACTTC
TRBV7-3,.,TRBJ2-7,.,CASSFGAGRTYEQYF,TGTGCCAGCAGCTTTGGGGCAGGGAGGACCTACGAGCAGTACTTC
TRBV20-1,.,TRBJ2-2,.,CSARRPLGGELFF,TGCAGTGCTAGAAGACCCCTCGGCGGGGAGCTGTTTTTT
TRBV5-1,many,TRBJ1-4,.,CASMLGGANEKLFF,TGCGCCAGCATGTTAGGAGGTGCTAATGAAAAACTGTTTTTT
TRBV11-2,.,TRBJ1-1,.,CASSLPLGEDTEAFF,TGTGCCAGCAGCTTACCCCTGGGGGAGGACACTGAAGCTTTCTTT
TRBV28,many,TRBJ2-7,TRBD1,CASRAGQERSYEQYF,TGTGCCAGCAGGGCGGGACAGGAGAGATCCTACGAGCAGTACTTC
TRBV28,.,TRBJ2-7,TRBD1,CASSEWTGTLSYEQYF,TGTGCCAGCAGTGAATGGACAGGGACCCTCAGCTACGAGCAGTACTTC
TRBV2,many,TRBJ2-7,.,CASSDSGIGNEQYF,TGTGCCAGCAGTGACTCGGGGATTGGGAACGAGCAGTACTTC
TRBV10-3,many,TRBJ2-3,.,CAISEVTDTQYF,TGTGCCATCAGTGAGGTCACAGATACGCAGTATTTT
TRBV20-1,few,TRBJ1-5,.,CSARDSGWYQPQHF,TGCAGTGCTAGAGACTCAGGGTGGTATCAGCCCCAGCATTTT
TRBV11-2,.,TRBJ2-2,TRBD1,CASSLVSGQGGKLFF,TGTGCCAGCAGCTTAGTTTCGGGACAGGGCGGGAAGCTGTTTTTT
TRBV5-1,.,TRBJ1-1,.,CASSLGQGGEEAFF,TGCGCCAGCAGCTTGGGTCAGGGAGGGGAAGAAGCTTTCTTT
TRBV4-3,once,TRBJ1-4,.,CASSQDPGPATNEKLFF,TGCGCCAGCAGCCAAGACCCGGGGCCGGCAACTAATGAAAAACTGTTTTTT
TRBV29-1,many,TRBJ2-7,TRBD1,CSGVTGTGGSYEQYF,TGCAGCGGTGTGACCGGGACAGGGGGCTCCTACGAGCAGTACTTC
TRBV7-2,few,TRBJ2-1,.,CASSLSRGNNEQFF,TGTGCCAGCAGCTTAAGTCGGGGGAACAATGAGCAGTTCTTC
TRBV9,.,TRBJ2-7,TRBD2,CTSSGGTNSYEQYF,TGTACCAGCAGCGGAGGGACTAATTCCTACGAGCAGTACTTC
TRBV10-3,few,TRBJ2-3,TRBD2,CAISEKRGGARDTQYF,TGTGCCATCAGTGAGAAGCGCGGGGGGGCGAGAGATACGCAGTATTTT
TRBV4-2,many,TRBJ1-2,.,CASNPTTLNYGYTF,TGTGCCAGCAACCCTACCACGCTTAACTATGGCTACACCTTC
TRBV4-3,many,TRBJ2-1,.,CASSQDSGTASPYNEQFF,TGCGCCAGCAGCCAAGATTCCGGGACCGCCAGCCCCTACAATGAGCAGTTCTTC
TRBV28,.,TRBJ1-2,.,CASSTDKHYGYTF,TGTGCCAGCAGCACAGACAAGCACTATGGCTACACCTTC
TRBV27,few,TRBJ2-7,.,CASSLPRRGEQYF,TGTGCCAGCAGTTTGCCCCGACGGGGCGAGCAGTACTTC
TRBV9,.,TRBJ1-6,.,CASSTRTNSPLHF,TGTGCCAGCAGCACCAGGACTAATTCACCCCTCCACTTT
TRBV5-1,many,TRBJ2-5,.,CASSLGDVKETQYF,TGCGCCAGCAGCTTGGGGGACGTTAAAGAGACCCAGTACTTC
TRBV29-1,.,TRBJ1-5,TRBD1,CSVGQGGHQPQHF,TGCAGCGTTGGACAGGGGGGGCATCAGCCCCAGCATTTT
TRBV6-1,.,TRBJ2-6,.,CASSVFRISGANVLTF,TGTGCCAGCAGTGTGTTCCGAATCTCTGGGGCCAACGTCCTGACTTTC
TRBV12-3/TRBV12-4,many,TRBJ2-1,TRBD2,CASSSRLAGGPNEQFF,TGTGCCAGCAGTTCTAGACTAGCGGGGGGGCCTAATGAGCAGTTCTTC
TRBV5-1,few,TRBJ1-6,TRBD1,CASSPGRGLSPLHF,TGCGCCAGCAGCCCCGGAAGGGGGCTTTCACCCCTCCACTTT
TRBV28,.,TRBJ2-7,.,CAISWRASYEQYF,TGTGCCATCAGTTGGAGGGCCTCCTACGAGCAGTACTTC
TRBV5-1,many,TRBJ2-7,.,CASSLSHEQYF,TGTGCCAGCAGTTTATCCCACGAGCAGTACTTC
TRBV28,.,TRBJ2-7,.,CASRGGWGEQYF,TGTGCCAGCAGAGGAGGGTGGGGCGAGCAGTACTTC
TRBV12-3/TRBV12-4,.,TRBJ1-1,TRBD1,CASRNGQGVMNTEAFF,TGTGCCAGCAGGAATGGACAGGGGGTTATGAACACTGAAGCTTTCTTT
TRBV5-1,.,TRBJ2-4,.,CASSLSSPGPRDIQYF,TGTGCCAGCAGCTTGTCTAGTCCGGGTCCTCGAGACATTCAGTACTTC
TRBV7-2,few,TRBJ2-1,.,CASSLIYNTGAQYNEQFF,TGTGCCAGCAGCTTAATTTACAACACGGGGGCCCAATACAATGAGCAGTTCTTC
TRBV7-9,.,TRBJ2-2,.,CASSPTAAGISPTGELFF,TGTGCCAGCAGCCCAACGGCGGCGGGGATTTCCCCCACCGGGGAGCTGTTTTTT
TRBV5-1,many,TRBJ2-7,.,CASSLGGYSSYEQYF,TGCGCCAGCAGCTTGGGGGGTTATAGCTCCTACGAGCAGTACTTC
TRBV5-1,many,TRBJ2-7,TRBD2,CASSKTSGVEYEQYF,TGCGCCAGCAGCAAGACTAGCGGGGTTGAGTACGAGCAGTACTTC
TRBV12-3/TRBV12-4,few,TRBJ1-2,.,CASSLGGFYGYTF,TGTGCCAGCAGTTTAGGCGGCTTTTATGGCTACACCTTC
TRBV1,few,TRBJ1-2,.,CTSSQVDRDGYGYTF,TGCACCAGCAGCCAGGTGGACAGGGACGGCTATGGCTACACCTTC
TRBV6-5,.,TRBJ2-4,.,CASRRTAKNIQYF,TGTGCCAGCAGGCGAACAGCCAAAAACATTCAGTACTTC
TRBV2,.,TRBJ2-7,.,CASGEAWAGSHEQYF,TGTGCCAGCGGTGAAGCGTGGGCAGGAAGCCACGAGCAGTACTTC
TRBV28,few,TRBJ2-1,.,CASSSTRYEQFF,TGTGCCAGCAGTTCGACACGATATGAGCAGTTCTTC
TRBV20-1,many,TRBJ2-1,.,CSARDYKRTGHEQFF,TGCAGTGCTAGAGATTACAAGCGAACGGGGCATGAGCAGTTCTTC
TRBV28,few,TRBJ2-2,.,CANSFQGYTGELFF,TGTGCCAACAGTTTCCAGGGGTACACCGGGGAGCTGTTTTTT
TRBV15,few,TRBJ2-1,TRBD1,CATQYDRDEQFF,TGTGCCACCCAGTACGACAGGGATGAGCAGTTCTTC
TRBV4-1,many,TRBJ2-1,.,CASSQEGLGNEQFF,TGCGCCAGCAGCCAAGAGGGGCTAGGCAATGAGCAGTTCTTC
TRBV14,few,TRBJ2-7,.,CASSQGPGGDSCEQYF,TGTGCCAGCAGCCAAGGACCTGGCGGGGACTCCTGCGAGCAGTACTTC
TRBV12-3/TRBV12-4,.,TRBJ1-1,TRBD1,CASRKTGGGTEAFF,TGTGCCAGCAGGAAGACAGGGGGCGGAACTGAAGCTTTCTTT
TRBV12-5,few,TRBJ2-7,TRBD1,CASAVGQPFPYEQYF,TGTGCTAGTGCCGTGGGACAGCCTTTCCCTTACGAGCAGTACTTC
TRBV24-1,few,TRBJ2-1,.,CATSDLPTAGPDNEQFF,TGTGCCACCAGTGATTTGCCAACCGCGGGCCCCGACAATGAGCAGTTCTTC